This is a list of T cell receptor beta chains from one sample in a study of T cell repertoires in cytomegalovirus infection. These receptors have no known antigen. TCRdb re-called the reads with MiXCR, one entry per CDR3 protein. In the table there are roughly 60,000 distinct CDR3 sequences, 33% of which are singletons. Source material: PBMCs, sequenced either directly or after in vitro stimulation (not recorded which). These TCRs come from a human donor in good health (CMV status not recorded). Some clones in this sample may be carry-over from other donors' samples. The CDR3 runs from the conserved cysteine through the conserved F or W. The D gene is left open where the match is weak. Clone size is stated in some rows and not others, as once, few, many or a class when expanded.

size	V	J	D	DNA	CDR3
-	TRBV5-6	TRBJ1-1	-	TGTGCCAGCAGCCTGAATGGGGGAGTCACTGAAGCTTTCTTT	CASSLNGGVTEAFF
-	TRBV27	TRBJ1-2	-	TGTGCCAGCAGTTCAGCCCTCAACTATGGCTACACCTTC	CASSSALNYGYTF
many	TRBV14	TRBJ2-5	-	TGTGCCAGCAGCCAAGACGTCGCGGATACCCAGTACTTC	CASSQDVADTQYF
few	TRBV7-9	TRBJ2-1	-	TGTGCCAGCAGCTTAAGGGGGAGGGTTGAGCAGTTCTTC	CASSLRGRVEQFF
-	TRBV7-9	TRBJ1-3	TRBD1	TGTGCCAGCAGCGCCGGGACAGCGTCTGGAAACACCATATATTTT	CASSAGTASGNTIYF
-	TRBV11-2	TRBJ1-1	-	TGTGCCAGCAGCTTAGCAGGGACATTGAACACTGAAGCTTTCTTT	CASSLAGTLNTEAFF
-	TRBV15	TRBJ2-5	-	TGTGCCACCAGCAGGCCGGGACTCCAGCAAGAGACCCAGTACTTC	CATSRPGLQQETQYF
-	TRBV7-2	TRBJ2-7	TRBD1	TGTGCCAGCATCGCGGACAGGACAACCTACGAGCAGTACTTC	CASIADRTTYEQYF
-	TRBV6-2/TRBV6-3	TRBJ1-1	-	TGTGCCAGCAGCCCGGGGCAGTGGGTGAACACTGAAGCTTTCTTT	CASSPGQWVNTEAFF
few	TRBV7-2	TRBJ2-2	-	TGTGCCAGCAGCCCCCGTTGGTCGGGGGCAACCGGGGAGCTGTTTTTT	CASSPRWSGATGELFF
-	TRBV6-6	TRBJ2-1	TRBD1	TGTGCCAGCAGTCGGGACAGGGGGGAGGGTGAGCAGTTCTTC	CASSRDRGEGEQFF
few	TRBV19	TRBJ1-5	-	TGTGCCAGTAGTATTAGGCAGGTGGGGCCCCAGCATTTT	CASSIRQVGPQHF
-	TRBV7-2	TRBJ2-5	TRBD1	TGTGCCAGCAGCCCAGGGACAGGGTTCGAAGAGACCCAGTACTTC	CASSPGTGFEETQYF
-	TRBV7-2	TRBJ2-7	TRBD2	TGTGCCAGCAGCCCCCGGGGGGGGTACGAGCAGTACTTC	CASSPRGGYEQYF
few	TRBV4-1	TRBJ2-5	-	TGCGCCAGCAGCCAAGATGCCAGGGGTGAGACCCAGTACTTC	CASSQDARGETQYF
few	TRBV14	TRBJ1-3	-	TGTGCCAGCAGCTTCCGACTCTCTGGAAACACCATATATTTT	CASSFRLSGNTIYF
-	TRBV10-3	TRBJ2-2	-	TGTGCCATCAGCGAGATGGGACCCGGGGAGCTGTTTTTT	CAISEMGPGELFF
-	TRBV27	TRBJ1-1	-	TGTGCCAGCAGTTTATTTCGTCCGGGGACCACTGAAGCTTTCTTT	CASSLFRPGTTEAFF
many	TRBV3-1	TRBJ1-2	-	TGTGCCAGCAGCCAAGATTTCGCCACCTACACCTTC	CASSQDFATYTF
-	TRBV6-6	TRBJ1-1	-	TGTGCCAGCGCTCCCCCAAGCGGAAAAGCTTTCTTT	CASAPPSGKAFF
few	TRBV7-6	TRBJ2-3	-	TGTGCCAGCAGCTTCCGTAGCGGTTCTTGGGATACGCAGTATTTT	CASSFRSGSWDTQYF
-	TRBV27	TRBJ2-7	-	TGTGCCAGCAGTTTATCGATAGTAGCCAGCGAGCAGTACTTC	CASSLSIVASEQYF
-	TRBV18	TRBJ2-1	TRBD2	TGTGCCAGCTCCCCGACTAGCGGGGTAGGGAATGAGCAGTTCTTC	CASSPTSGVGNEQFF
many	TRBV20-1	TRBJ2-1	-	TGCAGTGCCCGAAGCGGGTTTGAGGAGCAGTTCTTC	CSARSGFEEQFF
-	TRBV20-1	TRBJ1-6	-	TGCAGTGCTAGTTCGGGATATGGCAATTCACCCCTCCACTTT	CSASSGYGNSPLHF
-	TRBV2	TRBJ2-5	TRBD2	TGTGCCAGCAGGGCGGGACTAGCGGGATCAGAGACCCAGTACTTC	CASRAGLAGSETQYF
many	TRBV7-2	TRBJ2-3	-	TGTGCCAGCAGCTTCGGTCATTTCGATACGCAGTATTTT	CASSFGHFDTQYF
many	TRBV7-2	TRBJ2-1	-	TGTGCCAGCAGCTTAGTAGCGGCTGGGGGGGAGCAGTTCTTC	CASSLVAAGGEQFF
-	TRBV24-1	TRBJ2-3	TRBD2	TGTGCCACCAGTCCCCGACTAGCAAGCGCAGATACGCAGTATTTT	CATSPRLASADTQYF
-	TRBV12-3/TRBV12-4	TRBJ1-5	-	TGTGCCAGCAGTTCGCAGGGCACATACCAGCCCCAGCATTTT	CASSSQGTYQPQHF
-	TRBV7-2	TRBJ2-1	-	TGTGCCAGCAGCTTAGGCGGAGGGGGTGAGCAGTTCTTC	CASSLGGGGEQFF
few	TRBV18	TRBJ2-5	-	TGTGCCAGCTCACCACGGACAGCCCAAGAGACCCAGTACTTC	CASSPRTAQETQYF
many	TRBV7-6	TRBJ2-1	-	TGTGCCAGCAGCTTAGCGCGAGACCATGAGCAGTTCTTC	CASSLARDHEQFF
few	TRBV6-2/TRBV6-3	TRBJ2-1	TRBD2	TGTGCTGCGAAAACTAGCGGGAGAGGGTCCTACAATGAGCAGTTCTTC	CAAKTSGRGSYNEQFF
few	TRBV19	TRBJ1-1	-	TGTGCCAGTAGTATAGGCGCCCCCGCGGGAACTGAAGCTTTCTTT	CASSIGAPAGTEAFF
-	TRBV5-1	TRBJ1-1	TRBD1	TGCGCCAGCAGCTTGGAGGCAGGGGGGACTGAAGCTTTCTTT	CASSLEAGGTEAFF
many	TRBV7-2	TRBJ2-7	-	TGTGCCAGCAGCTTAGAGGGGGGGCCGTACGAGCAGTACTTC	CASSLEGGPYEQYF
-	TRBV7-2	TRBJ1-2	-	TGTGCCAGCACCTTCTGGAGCGCTGACTATGGCTACACCTTC	CASTFWSADYGYTF
-	TRBV2	TRBJ1-6	-	TGTGCCAGCTTCCTTTGGAGGGCACAGTCACCCCTCCACTTT	CASFLWRAQSPLHF
-	TRBV12-3/TRBV12-4	TRBJ2-1	TRBD1	TGTGCCAGCAGCCGTCAGGGGGTCGCCTACAATGAGCAGTTCTTC	CASSRQGVAYNEQFF
few	TRBV7-6	TRBJ2-2	TRBD2	TGTGCCAGCAGCTTTACTAGCGGCAACACCGGGGAGCTGTTTTTT	CASSFTSGNTGELFF
few	TRBV5-4	TRBJ1-1	-	TGTGCCAGCAGCTTCCGGACAGCCATAAGTCAAGCTTTCTTT	CASSFRTAISQAFF
-	TRBV7-9	TRBJ2-5	TRBD1	TGTGCCAGCAGTCAGGCTCCCGGGACAGGGTACCAAGAGACCCAGTACTTC	CASSQAPGTGYQETQYF
-	TRBV12-3/TRBV12-4	TRBJ2-2	-	TGTGCCAGCAGTTTTGACGGGGAGCTGTTTTTT	CASSFDGELFF
-	TRBV29-1	TRBJ2-7	TRBD1	TGCAGCGTTGGAAGACAGGGGGCTTACGAGCAGTACTTC	CSVGRQGAYEQYF
-	TRBV6-2/TRBV6-3	TRBJ1-5	TRBD1	TGTGCCAGCAGTTATACCCGGGACAGGTTGCATTTT	CASSYTRDRLHF
few	TRBV27	TRBJ2-7	TRBD1	TGTGCCAGCAGTAGCTACACAGGGGTTCGGGGAGAGCAGTACTTC	CASSSYTGVRGEQYF
-	TRBV4-1	TRBJ1-2	-	TGCGCCAGCAGCCAAGATGCCCCGGGGGGCGCGAGTGGCTACACCTTC	CASSQDAPGGASGYTF
few	TRBV20-1	TRBJ1-5	-	TGCAGTGGGGGGTCGGGCAATCAGCCCCAGCATTTT	CSGGSGNQPQHF
-	TRBV7-2	TRBJ2-7	-	TGTGCCAGCAGCTTTGAGACAGGACCCTACGAGCAGTACTTC	CASSFETGPYEQYF